The clone carrying this TCR beta chain was observed a handful of times. This CDR3 spans 16 amino acids. Germline V gives CDR1 MNHEY, CDR2 SMNVEV (reference sequence). Trimming took 6 bases from V and 0 from J, leaving 15 bases between them. TCRdb fed the RT-PCR reads into MiXCR, producing one record per CDR3 protein. Of some 800,000 distinct CDR3 sequences listed, around 20% are singletons. The entry originates in a study of response to subunit inactivated influenza vaccine. The chain joins TRBV27 to TRBJ2-1; no reliable D call. The receptor comes from a man aged 50-60 years who received an inactivated influenza vaccine. The sample here was PBMCs from blood, taken about 5 days after vaccination. The CDR3 protein is CASSGSRVSSYNEQFF. The CDR3 bases are TGTGCCAGCAGCGGGTCTCGCGTTAGCTCCTACAATGAGCAGTTCTTC.